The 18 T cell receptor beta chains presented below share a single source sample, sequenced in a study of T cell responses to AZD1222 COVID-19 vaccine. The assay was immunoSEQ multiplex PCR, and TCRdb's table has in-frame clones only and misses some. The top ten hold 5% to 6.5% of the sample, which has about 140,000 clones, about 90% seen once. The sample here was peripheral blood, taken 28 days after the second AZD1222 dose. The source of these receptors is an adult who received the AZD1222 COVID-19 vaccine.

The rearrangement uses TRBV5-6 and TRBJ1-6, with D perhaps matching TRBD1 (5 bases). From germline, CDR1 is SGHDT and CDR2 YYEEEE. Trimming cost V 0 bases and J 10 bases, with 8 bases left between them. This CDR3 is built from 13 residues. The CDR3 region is CASSLVGESPLHF. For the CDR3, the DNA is TGTGCCAGCAGCTTGGTGGGGGAGTCACCCCTCCACTTT.

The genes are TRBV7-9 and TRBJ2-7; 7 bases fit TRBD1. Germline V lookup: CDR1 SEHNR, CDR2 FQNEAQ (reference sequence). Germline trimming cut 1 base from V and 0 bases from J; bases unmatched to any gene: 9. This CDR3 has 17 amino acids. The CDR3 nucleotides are TGTGCCAGCAGCTTAGATACCTCCGGGACAGACTCCTACGAGCAGTACTTC. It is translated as CASSLDTSGTDSYEQYF.

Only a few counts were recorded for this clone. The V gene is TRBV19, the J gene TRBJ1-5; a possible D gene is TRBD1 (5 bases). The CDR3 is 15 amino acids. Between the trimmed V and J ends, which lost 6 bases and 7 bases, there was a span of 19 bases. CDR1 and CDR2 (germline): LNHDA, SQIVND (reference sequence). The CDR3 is CASSVQALETQPQHF. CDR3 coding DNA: TGTGCCAGTAGCGTACAGGCCTTAGAGACGCAGCCCCAGCATTTT.

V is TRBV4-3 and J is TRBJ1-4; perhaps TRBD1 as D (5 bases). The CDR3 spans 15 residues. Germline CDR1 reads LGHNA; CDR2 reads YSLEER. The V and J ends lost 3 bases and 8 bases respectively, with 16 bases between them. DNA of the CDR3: TGCGCCAGCAGCCAGGGGGGACTTCTGTTGGAAAAACTGTTTTTT. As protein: CASSQGGLLLEKLFF.

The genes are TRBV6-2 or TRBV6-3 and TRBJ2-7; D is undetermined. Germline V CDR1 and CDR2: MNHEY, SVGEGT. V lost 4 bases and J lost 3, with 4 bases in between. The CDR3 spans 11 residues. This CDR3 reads CASSSLYEQYF. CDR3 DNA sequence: TGTGCCAGCAGTTCCCTCTACGAGCAGTACTTC.

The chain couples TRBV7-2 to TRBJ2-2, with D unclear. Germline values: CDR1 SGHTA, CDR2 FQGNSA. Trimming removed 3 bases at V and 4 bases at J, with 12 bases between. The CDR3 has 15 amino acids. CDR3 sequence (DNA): TGTGCCAGCAGCTTCCTGGGCAGACGCACCGGGGAGCTGTTTTTT. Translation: CASSFLGRRTGELFF.

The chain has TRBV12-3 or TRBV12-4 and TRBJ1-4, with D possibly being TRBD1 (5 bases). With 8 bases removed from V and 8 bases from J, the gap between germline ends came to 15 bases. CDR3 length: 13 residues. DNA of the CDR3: TGTGCCAGCGGGGGAGGGTTTGAGGAAAAACTGTTTTTT. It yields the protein CASGGGFEEKLFF.

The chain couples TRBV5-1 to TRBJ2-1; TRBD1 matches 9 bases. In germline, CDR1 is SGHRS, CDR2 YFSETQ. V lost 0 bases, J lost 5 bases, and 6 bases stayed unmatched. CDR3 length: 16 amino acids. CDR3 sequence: CASSLATGGKNNEQFF. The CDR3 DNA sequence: TGCGCCAGCAGCTTGGCGACAGGGGGAAAAAACAATGAGCAGTTCTTC.

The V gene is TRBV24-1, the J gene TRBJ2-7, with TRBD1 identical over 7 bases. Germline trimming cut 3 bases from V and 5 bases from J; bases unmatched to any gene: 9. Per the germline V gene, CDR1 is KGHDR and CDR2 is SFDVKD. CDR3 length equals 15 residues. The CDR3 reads CATSDTQGPGNEQYF. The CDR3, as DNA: TGTGCCACCAGTGATACACAGGGGCCGGGCAACGAGCAGTACTTC.

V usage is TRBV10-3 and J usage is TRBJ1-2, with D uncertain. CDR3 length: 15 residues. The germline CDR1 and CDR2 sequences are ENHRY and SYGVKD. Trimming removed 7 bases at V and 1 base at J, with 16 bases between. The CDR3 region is CAIKKGSEVNYGYTF. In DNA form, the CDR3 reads TGTGCCATCAAAAAGGGCAGCGAAGTTAACTATGGCTACACCTTC.

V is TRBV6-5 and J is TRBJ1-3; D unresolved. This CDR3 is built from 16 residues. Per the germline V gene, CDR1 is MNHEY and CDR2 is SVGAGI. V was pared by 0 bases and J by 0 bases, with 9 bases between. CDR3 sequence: CASSYSRTYSGNTIYF. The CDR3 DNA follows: TGTGCCAGCAGTTACTCGAGGACGTACTCTGGAAACACCATATATTTT.

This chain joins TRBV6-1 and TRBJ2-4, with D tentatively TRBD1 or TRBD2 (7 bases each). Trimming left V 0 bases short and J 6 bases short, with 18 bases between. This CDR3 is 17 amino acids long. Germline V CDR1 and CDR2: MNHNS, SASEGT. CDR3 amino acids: CASSEAPQGGQRNIQYF. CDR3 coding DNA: TGTGCCAGCAGTGAAGCCCCTCAGGGGGGGCAGAGAAACATTCAGTACTTC.

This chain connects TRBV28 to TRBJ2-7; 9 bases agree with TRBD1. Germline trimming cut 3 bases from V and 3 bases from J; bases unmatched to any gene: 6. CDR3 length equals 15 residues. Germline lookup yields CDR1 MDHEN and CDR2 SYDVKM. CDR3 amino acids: CASSLVGQGLYEQYF. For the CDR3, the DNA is TGTGCCAGCAGTTTGGTGGGACAGGGTCTCTACGAGCAGTACTTC.

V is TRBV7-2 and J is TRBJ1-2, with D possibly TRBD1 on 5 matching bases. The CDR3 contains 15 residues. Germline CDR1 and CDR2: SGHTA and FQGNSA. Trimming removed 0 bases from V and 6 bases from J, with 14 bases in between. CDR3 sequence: CASSLASQGRNGYTF. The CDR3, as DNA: TGTGCCAGCAGCTTAGCATCGCAGGGTCGGAATGGCTACACCTTC.

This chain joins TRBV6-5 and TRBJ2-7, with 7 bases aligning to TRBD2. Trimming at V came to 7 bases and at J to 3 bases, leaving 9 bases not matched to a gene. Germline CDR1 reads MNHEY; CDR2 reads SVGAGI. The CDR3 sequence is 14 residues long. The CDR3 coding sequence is TGTGCCAGCAAGGTGGGAGGGAATTACTACGAGCAGTACTTC. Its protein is CASKVGGNYYEQYF.

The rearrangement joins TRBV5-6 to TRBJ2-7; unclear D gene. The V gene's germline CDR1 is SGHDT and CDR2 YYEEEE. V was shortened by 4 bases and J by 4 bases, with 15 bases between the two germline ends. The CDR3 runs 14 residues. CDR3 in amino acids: CASSGDRRLYEQYF. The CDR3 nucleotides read TGTGCCAGCAGCGGGGATCGACGTCTTTACGAGCAGTACTTC. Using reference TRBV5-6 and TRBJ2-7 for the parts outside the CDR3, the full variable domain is DAGVTQSPTHLIKTRGQQVTLRCSPKSGHDTVSWYQQALGQGPQFIFQYYEEEERQRGNFPDRFSGHQFPNYSSELNVNALLLGDSALYLCASSGDRRLYEQYFGPGTRLTVT.

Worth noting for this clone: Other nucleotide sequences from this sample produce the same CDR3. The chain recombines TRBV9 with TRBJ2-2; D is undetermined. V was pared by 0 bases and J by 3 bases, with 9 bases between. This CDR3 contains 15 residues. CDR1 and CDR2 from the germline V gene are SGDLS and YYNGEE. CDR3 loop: CASSVGGRDTGELFF. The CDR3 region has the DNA TGTGCCAGCAGCGTAGGGGGTCGGGACACCGGGGAGCTGTTTTTT.

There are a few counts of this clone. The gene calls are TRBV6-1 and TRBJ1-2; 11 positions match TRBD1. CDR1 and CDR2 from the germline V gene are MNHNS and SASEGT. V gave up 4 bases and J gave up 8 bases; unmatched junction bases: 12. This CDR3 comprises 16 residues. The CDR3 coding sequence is TGTGCCAGCAGTGTCCGGGACAGGGGGAACCAGGGAGGCTACACCTTC. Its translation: CASSVRDRGNQGGYTF.